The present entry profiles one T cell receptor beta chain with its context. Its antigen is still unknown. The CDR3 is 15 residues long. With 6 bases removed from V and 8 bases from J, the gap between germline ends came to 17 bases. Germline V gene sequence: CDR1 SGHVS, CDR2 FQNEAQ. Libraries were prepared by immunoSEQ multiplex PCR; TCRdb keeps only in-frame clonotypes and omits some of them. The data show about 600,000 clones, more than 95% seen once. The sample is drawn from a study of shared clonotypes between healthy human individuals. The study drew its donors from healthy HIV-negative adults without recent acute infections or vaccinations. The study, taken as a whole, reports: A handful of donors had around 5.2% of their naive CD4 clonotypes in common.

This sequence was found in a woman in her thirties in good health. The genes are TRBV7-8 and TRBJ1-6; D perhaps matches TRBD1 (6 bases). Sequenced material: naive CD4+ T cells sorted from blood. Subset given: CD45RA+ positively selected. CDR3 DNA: TGTGCCAGCAGAAATGGACAGTCCGATGATTCACCCCTCCACTTT. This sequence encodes CASRNGQSDDSPLHF. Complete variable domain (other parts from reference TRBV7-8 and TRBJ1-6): GAGVSQSPRYKVAKRGQDVALRCDPISGHVSLFWYQQALGQGPEFLTYFQNEAQLDKSGLPSDRFFAERPEGSVSTLKIQRTQQEDSAVYLCASRNGQSDDSPLHFGNGTRLTVT.